This is a list of T cell receptor beta chains from one sample in a study of long-term antiretroviral therapy in people with HIV. The method was immunoSEQ multiplex PCR; TCRdb's version includes in-frame clones alone and lacks a portion of them. The sample lists 20,000 to 25,000 clones, 85% occurring once. This specimen consisted of unsorted PBMCs, obtained 1.6 years after starting antiretroviral therapy. The source is a man aged 35-49 years with HIV. The CDR3 runs from the conserved cysteine through the conserved F or W. The order of the fields is CDR3 length, clone size, D gene, J gene, V gene, CDR3 protein, CDR3 DNA. A D gene is named only where the DNA matches it firmly. Clone sizes are given selectively: once, few, many, or a class where the clone is expanded.

>17|.|TRBD2|TRBJ2-3|TRBV5-6
CASSFAGTSGMGDTQYF
TGTGCCAGCAGCTTTGCCGGGACTAGCGGGATGGGAGATACGCAGTATTTT
>15|few|TRBD1|TRBJ1-3|TRBV10-1
CASSARDRGLCTIYF
TGCGCCAGCAGTGCCCGGGACAGGGGGCTTTGCACCATATATTTT
>16|.|.|TRBJ2-3|TRBV19
CASSIERSWGTDTQYF
TGTGCCAGTAGTATAGAAAGGAGCTGGGGTACAGATACGCAGTATTTT
>13|.|.|TRBJ2-1|TRBV11-2
CASSLVQYNEQFF
TGTGCCAGCAGCTTAGTCCAGTACAATGAGCAGTTCTTC
>16|few|TRBD1|TRBJ2-3|TRBV7-9
CASSGRTGRSTDTQYF
TGTGCCAGCAGCGGCCGGACAGGACGGAGCACAGATACGCAGTATTTT
>13|few|.|TRBJ1-2|TRBV6-5
CASSYGTNYGYTF
TGTGCCAGCAGTTACGGGACTAACTATGGCTACACCTTC
>11|few|.|TRBJ2-1|TRBV10-3
CAIRSGNEQFF
TGTGCCATCAGATCCGGCAATGAGCAGTTCTTC
>13|.|TRBD2|TRBJ2-5|TRBV2
CATKREGDETQYF
TGTGCCACTAAGCGGGAGGGCGACGAGACCCAGTACTTC
>14|once|.|TRBJ2-7|TRBV6-5
CASSYGGSGYEQYF
TGTGCCAGCAGTTACGGCGGGTCGGGTTACGAGCAGTACTTC
>16|.|.|TRBJ1-4|TRBV27
CASRLAGGVGGEKLFF
TGTGCCAGCCGTCTCGCCGGGGGGGTTGGCGGTGAAAAACTGTTTTTT
>17|.|TRBD1|TRBJ2-3|TRBV5-1
CASSLWDPGQSTDTQYF
TGCGCCAGCAGCTTGTGGGACCCGGGACAGAGCACAGATACGCAGTATTTT
>15|.|.|TRBJ1-1|TRBV6-5
CASSPLGALGTEAFF
TGTGCCAGCAGTCCTTTAGGGGCTTTGGGCACTGAAGCTTTCTTT
>17|.|.|TRBJ2-5|TRBV7-8
CASSLEQGAGPRETQYF
TGTGCCAGCAGCTTAGAACAAGGTGCGGGACCCAGGGAGACCCAGTACTTC
>16|.|TRBD2|TRBJ2-7|TRBV29-1
CSVYERTSGRTYEQYF
TGCAGCGTTTATGAGCGGACTAGCGGGAGGACCTACGAGCAGTACTTC
>11|.|.|TRBJ2-2|TRBV6-1
CASTYTGELFF
TGTGCCAGCACCTACACCGGGGAGCTGTTTTTT
>13|.|.|TRBJ2-1|TRBV5-1
CASSRTRGNEQFF
TGCGCCAGCAGCCGAACAAGGGGCAATGAGCAGTTCTTC
>16|.|TRBD2|TRBJ2-5|TRBV15
CATSRGTSGTQETQYF
TGTGCCACCAGCAGAGGGACTAGCGGGACTCAAGAGACCCAGTACTTC
>17|.|TRBD1|TRBJ2-4|TRBV19
CASSTRTGGAAKNIQYF
TGTGCCAGTAGTACACGAACAGGGGGTGCGGCCAAAAACATTCAGTACTTC
>15|once|.|TRBJ2-7|TRBV9
CASSPLVGVSYEQYF
TGTGCCAGCAGCCCCTTAGTAGGGGTCTCCTACGAGCAGTACTTC
>15|once|.|TRBJ1-4|TRBV5-6
CASSSSGRPNEKLFF
TGTGCCAGCAGCTCCTCAGGAAGGCCTAATGAAAAACTGTTTTTT
>12|.|TRBD1|TRBJ1-1|TRBV29-1
CSARTGDTQAFF
TGCAGCGCCCGGACAGGGGACACTCAAGCTTTCTTT
>17|.|TRBD1|TRBJ2-3|TRBV9
CASSVQGDRGLADTQYF
TGTGCCAGCAGCGTACAGGGGGACAGGGGTTTGGCAGATACGCAGTATTTT
>15|once|TRBD1|TRBJ1-1|TRBV6-5
CASSTSGTGNTEAFF
TGTGCCAGCAGTACCTCCGGGACAGGGAACACTGAAGCTTTCTTT
>19|.|TRBD2|TRBJ2-2|TRBV4-2
CASSQEASGRAWNTGELFF
TGTGCCAGCAGCCAAGAAGCGAGCGGGAGGGCCTGGAACACCGGGGAGCTGTTTTTT
>19|.|.|TRBJ1-5|TRBV6-4
CASTSHFPGRVFINQPQHF
TGTGCCAGCACTTCACATTTTCCCGGCAGAGTATTTATCAATCAGCCCCAGCATTTT
>14|few|.|TRBJ1-2|TRBV5-1
CASSLELGGIGYTF
TGCGCCAGCAGCTTGGAGCTGGGGGGAATTGGCTACACCTTC
>16|.|.|TRBJ1-1|TRBV5-1
CASSQNGGYSNTEAFF
TGCGCCAGCAGCCAAAACGGTGGGTACTCGAACACTGAAGCTTTCTTT
>11|.|.|TRBJ1-6|TRBV30
CAWSVNSPLHF
TGTGCCTGGAGTGTAAATTCACCCCTCCACTTT
>15|.|.|TRBJ2-7|TRBV6-1
CASSLTGTYAYEQYF
TGTGCCAGCTCCTTGACCGGGACTTATGCCTACGAGCAGTACTTC
>15|.|TRBD1|TRBJ2-1|TRBV11-2
CASRDSGTGVNEQFF
TGTGCCAGCAGGGATTCCGGGACAGGGGTAAATGAGCAGTTCTTC
>14|few|.|TRBJ2-7|TRBV7-9
CASSSGPIPYEQYF
TGTGCCAGCAGCTCGGGACCGATCCCCTACGAGCAGTACTTC
>17|.|.|TRBJ2-7|TRBV7-9
CASVIWETGGVGYEQYF
TGTGCCAGCGTTATTTGGGAGACGGGGGGCGTCGGCTACGAGCAGTACTTC
>15|.|.|TRBJ1-2|TRBV9
CASSVDQGVYYGYTF
TGTGCCAGCAGCGTAGATCAGGGTGTTTACTATGGCTACACCTTC
>17|.|TRBD2|TRBJ2-1|TRBV9
CASSGGLAGGRGNEQFF
TGTGCCAGCAGCGGGGGACTAGCGGGAGGTCGGGGAAATGAGCAGTTCTTC
>16|few|.|TRBJ1-2|TRBV5-4
CASSPRPGDRNYGYTF
TGTGCCAGCAGCCCGAGGCCAGGGGATCGTAACTATGGCTACACCTTC
>16|.|.|TRBJ2-7|TRBV7-6
CASSLGAGHGSYEQYF
TGTGCCAGCAGCTTAGGGGCAGGTCACGGCTCCTACGAGCAGTACTTC
>14|medium-sized|.|TRBJ2-7|TRBV6-1
CASGWGGGGYEQYF
TGTGCCAGCGGCTGGGGAGGGGGCGGCTACGAGCAGTACTTC
>16|.|TRBD1|TRBJ2-1|TRBV28
CASSSFDRGAYNEQFF
TGTGCCAGCAGTTCTTTTGACAGGGGGGCCTACAATGAGCAGTTCTTC
>19|.|.|TRBJ1-6|TRBV7-2
CASSFVPVLGLRYNSPLHF
TGTGCCAGCAGCTTTGTTCCAGTTTTAGGGCTTCGCTATAATTCACCCCTCCACTTT
>15|.|.|TRBJ1-1|TRBV25-1
CASSDPVRGNTEAFF
TGTGCCAGCAGTGACCCCGTTCGGGGGAACACTGAAGCTTTCTTT
>16|.|.|TRBJ1-4|TRBV5-1
CASSLGGTGTNEKLFF
TGCGCCAGCAGCTTGGGCGGGACGGGGACTAATGAAAAACTGTTTTTT
>13|.|.|TRBJ2-7|TRBV11-3
CASSFTGPYEQYF
TGTGCCAGCAGCTTTACAGGGCCCTACGAGCAGTACTTC
>15|.|.|TRBJ2-2|TRBV7-2
CASSLELAATGELFF
TGTGCCAGCAGCTTAGAACTAGCAGCCACCGGGGAGCTGTTTTTT
>14|.|TRBD1|TRBJ1-3|TRBV19
CASGQGGSGNTIYF
TGTGCCAGCGGACAGGGAGGCTCTGGAAACACCATATATTTT
>14|.|TRBD2|TRBJ2-1|TRBV29-1
CSVPSGRAPNEQFF
TGCAGCGTCCCGAGCGGGAGGGCTCCCAATGAGCAGTTCTTC
>15|.|.|TRBJ1-3|TRBV6-1
CASSAGLTSGNTIYF
TGTGCCAGCAGCGCCGGACTGACCTCTGGAAACACCATATATTTT
>15|.|TRBD2|TRBJ2-3|TRBV9
CASSVSGSGPDTQYF
TGTGCCAGCAGCGTTAGCGGGAGCGGTCCAGATACGCAGTATTTT
>12|.|.|TRBJ2-7|TRBV7-9
CASSWEPDEQYF
TGTGCCAGCAGCTGGGAACCGGACGAGCAGTACTTC
>16|.|TRBD1|TRBJ2-7|TRBV5-1
CASSYQPGTGYYEQYF
TGCGCCAGCAGCTATCAACCCGGGACAGGGTACTACGAGCAGTACTTC
>14|.|TRBD1|TRBJ2-7|TRBV11-1
CASSTPGGGDEQYF
TGTGCCAGCAGCACACCAGGGGGCGGGGACGAGCAGTACTTC
>16|.|TRBD1|TRBJ1-3|TRBV9
CASSVQGANSGNTIYF
TGTGCCAGCAGCGTCCAGGGGGCGAATTCTGGAAACACCATATATTTT